Presented here are 16 T cell receptor beta chains from one specimen sequenced in a study of shared clonotypes between healthy human individuals. Naive CD8 cells comprised CD45RO-negative, CCR7-positively selected cells, excluding terminally differentiated effector memory CD45RA+ cells. TCRdb keeps only in-frame clones here, not all; method: immunoSEQ multiplex PCR. The table has roughly 1,800,000 clones, approximately 94% seen once; the top ten hold 0.9% to 1.5%. What was sequenced was naive CD8+ T cells sorted from blood. These TCRs come from a man between 18 and 29 years old in good health.

This chain links TRBV7-2 with TRBJ2-7; TRBD2 matches at 9 bases. Unmatched junction bases numbered 5, after V lost 3 bases and J lost 5 bases. This CDR3 is 14 amino acids long. Germline V CDR1 and CDR2: SGHTA, FQGNSA. This CDR3 reads CASSFVAGVHEQYF. In DNA form, the CDR3 reads TGTGCCAGCAGCTTCGTAGCGGGAGTACACGAGCAGTACTTC.

The table lists this clone with a count of one. The chain links TRBV27 to TRBJ1-4; D is undetermined. CDR3 length equals 15 residues. V dropped 7 bases and J dropped 3 bases, with 15 bases sitting between them. Germline V lookup: CDR1 MNHEY, CDR2 SMNVEV (reference sequence). In nucleotides, the CDR3 is TGTGCCAGCAACCCTGGGTTGGGTTCTAATGAAAAACTGTTTTTT. It specifies CASNPGLGSNEKLFF.

V usage is TRBV5-1 and J usage is TRBJ2-7; D unclear. Germline V gives CDR1 SGHRS, CDR2 YFSETQ. V lost 0 bases, J lost 1 base, and 14 bases lay in between. The CDR3 sequence is 16 residues long. The CDR3 DNA is TGCGCCAGCAGCTTGGTCTGTGTGGCACTATCCTACGAGCAGTACTTC. This sequence encodes CASSLVCVALSYEQYF.

In this sample, this clone turned up once. The rearrangement links TRBV6-5 to TRBJ1-1; D call uncertain. The germline V gene encodes CDR1 MNHEY and CDR2 SVGAGI. The CDR3 spans 13 residues. V was pared by 5 bases and J by 3 bases, with 10 bases between. The CDR3 nucleotides are TGTGCCAGCAGTAGCCCGGCAGACACTGAAGCTTTCTTT. Translating it yields CASSSPADTEAFF.

The gene calls are TRBV5-1 and TRBJ2-1, with 7 nucleotides matching TRBD2. V gave up 2 bases and J gave up 7 bases; unmatched junction bases: 6. This CDR3 has 14 residues. CDR1 is SGHRS, CDR2 YFSETQ, per germline. The CDR3 loop reads CASSLVGRENEQFF. CDR3 bases: TGCGCCAGCAGCTTAGTAGGGAGGGAAAATGAGCAGTTCTTC.

The chain combines TRBV27 with TRBJ2-2; the D gene could be TRBD1 or TRBD2 (5 bases each). V was clipped by 4 bases and J by 1 base, with 16 bases between them. Germline CDR1 is MNHEY and CDR2 is SMNVEV (reference sequence). This CDR3 has 17 residues. DNA of the CDR3: TGTGCCAGCAGTTCTATACAGGCTAGCCGGAACACCGGGGAGCTGTTTTTT. Amino acid sequence: CASSSIQASRNTGELFF.

J is TRBJ2-7 and V is TRBV10-3, with 9 bases matching TRBD1. The CDR3 loop spans 15 amino acids. Germline trimming cut 3 bases from V and 3 bases from J; bases unmatched to any gene: 6. Germline V CDR1 and CDR2: ENHRY, SYGVKD. DNA of the CDR3: TGTGCCATCAGTGACCGAGGACAGGGGATCTACGAGCAGTACTTC. Translated: CAISDRGQGIYEQYF.

The rearrangement uses TRBV5-5 and TRBJ2-4; no clear D gene. The V and J ends lost 1 base and 0 bases respectively, with 5 bases between them. The CDR3 is 14 amino acids. The germline V gene encodes CDR1 SGHKS and CDR2 YYEKEE (reference sequence). CDR3 in amino acids: CASSLLLAKNIQYF. CDR3 coding DNA: TGTGCCAGCAGCTTGCTGCTAGCCAAAAACATTCAGTACTTC.

The chain joins TRBV27 to TRBJ2-3; 7 nucleotides line up with TRBD2. J gave up 3 bases and V 0 bases, and 3 bases lay outside the gene matches. The CDR3 is 15 amino acids. Germline V CDR1 and CDR2: MNHEY, SMNVEV (reference sequence). The CDR3 sequence: CASSLSAGVTDTQYF. CDR3 nucleotide sequence: TGTGCCAGCAGTTTATCCGCGGGAGTGACAGATACGCAGTATTTT.

The chain has TRBV29-1 and TRBJ2-5; D is unclear. The closer fit of TRBJ2-7 to the DNA end suggests the J call may be wrong. CDR3 length: 10 residues. Germline-derived CDR1 and CDR2 are SQVTM and ANQGSEA. Here the CDR3 DNA reads TGCAGCGCGTTAGGGTACGAGCAGTACTTC. Protein sequence: CSALGYEQYF.

The J gene is TRBJ2-3, the V gene TRBV4-1; no definite D call. Germline V gene lookup returns CDR1 MGHRA and CDR2 YSYEKL. Trimming took 4 bases from V and 6 from J, leaving 8 bases between them. The CDR3 is made up of 12 amino acids. The CDR3 region is CASSLSSDTQYF. The CDR3 DNA is TGCGCCAGCAGCCTCTCTTCGGATACGCAGTATTTT.

The chain combines TRBV30 with TRBJ1-2; 9 positions agree with TRBD1. V was pared by 0 bases and J by 3 bases, with 5 bases of the junction left unmatched. From germline, CDR1 is GTSNPN and CDR2 SVGIG (reference sequence). The CDR3 is 15 amino acids. CDR3 residues: CAWSVPRQGDYGYTF. In DNA, the CDR3 is TGTGCCTGGAGTGTTCCGAGACAGGGGGACTATGGCTACACCTTC.

A remark on this clone: At the DNA level, this CDR3 is encoded by other sequences in the same sample as well. The chain carries TRBV30 and TRBJ2-3; D not certain. V lost 1 base and J lost 3, with 5 bases in between. The CDR3 totals 12 residues. CDR1 and CDR2 from the germline V gene are GTSNPN and SVGIG (reference sequence). In nucleotides, the CDR3 is TGTGCCTGGAGTGGTGGGACAGATACGCAGTATTTT. As protein: CAWSGGTDTQYF.

The rearrangement uses TRBV2 and TRBJ2-7; TRBD2 aligns across 7 bases. V lost 2 bases to trimming and J lost 0 bases; unmatched junction nucleotides: 4. The germline V gene encodes CDR1 SNHLY and CDR2 FYNNEI. The CDR3 length is 15 residues. CDR3 nucleotide sequence: TGTGCCAGCAGTGAACTAGCGGCCAGCTCCTACGAGCAGTACTTC. This translates into CASSELAASSYEQYF.

The rearrangement links TRBV7-9 to TRBJ2-7; D is unclear. V was clipped by 5 bases and J by 5 bases, with 10 bases between them. The CDR3 sequence is 12 residues long. The germline V gene encodes CDR1 SEHNR and CDR2 FQNEAQ (reference sequence). The CDR3 DNA reads TGTGCCAGCAGCCCCGGATCGAACGAGCAGTACTTC. This translates into CASSPGSNEQYF.

The rearrangement joins TRBV5-1 to TRBJ1-1; D is unclear. The CDR3 length is 13 residues. Trimming removed 4 bases at V and 1 base at J, with 8 bases between. CDR1 is SGHRS, CDR2 YFSETQ, per germline. CDR3 DNA sequence: TGCGCCAGCAGCCCCGCTACGAACACTGAAGCTTTCTTT. Its translation is CASSPATNTEAFF.